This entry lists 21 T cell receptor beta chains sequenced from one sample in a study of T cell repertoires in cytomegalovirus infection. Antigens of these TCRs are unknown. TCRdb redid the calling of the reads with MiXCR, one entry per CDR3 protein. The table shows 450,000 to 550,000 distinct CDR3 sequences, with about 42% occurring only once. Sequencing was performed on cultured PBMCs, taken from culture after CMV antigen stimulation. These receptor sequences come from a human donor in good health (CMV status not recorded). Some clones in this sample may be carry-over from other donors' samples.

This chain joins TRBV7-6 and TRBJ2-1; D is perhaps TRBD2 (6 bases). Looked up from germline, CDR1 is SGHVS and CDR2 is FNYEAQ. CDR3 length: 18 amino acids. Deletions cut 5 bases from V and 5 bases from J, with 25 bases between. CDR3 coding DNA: TGTGCCAGCAGCGGACCGGGCGGTAGGCGGGGAAGGAACAATGAGCAGTTCTTC. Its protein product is CASSGPGGRRGRNNEQFF.

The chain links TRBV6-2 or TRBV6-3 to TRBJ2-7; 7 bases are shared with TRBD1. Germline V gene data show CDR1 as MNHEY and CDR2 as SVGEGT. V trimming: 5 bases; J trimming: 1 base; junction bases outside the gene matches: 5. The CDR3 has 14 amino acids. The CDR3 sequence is CASSRQGDSYEQYF. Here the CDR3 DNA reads TGTGCCAGCAGTAGGCAGGGGGATTCCTACGAGCAGTACTTC.

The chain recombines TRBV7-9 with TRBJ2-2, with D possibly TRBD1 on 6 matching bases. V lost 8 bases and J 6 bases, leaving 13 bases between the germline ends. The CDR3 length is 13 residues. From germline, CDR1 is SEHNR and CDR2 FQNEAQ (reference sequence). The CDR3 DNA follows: TGTGCCAGCGGAAACAGGGTCGCCGGGGAGCTGTTTTTT. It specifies CASGNRVAGELFF.

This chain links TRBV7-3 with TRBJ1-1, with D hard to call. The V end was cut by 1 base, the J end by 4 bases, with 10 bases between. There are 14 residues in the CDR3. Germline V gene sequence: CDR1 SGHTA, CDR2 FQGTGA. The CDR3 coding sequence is TGTGCCAGCAGCTTAATAGGGCGGAGCACTGAAGCTTTCTTT. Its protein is CASSLIGRSTEAFF.

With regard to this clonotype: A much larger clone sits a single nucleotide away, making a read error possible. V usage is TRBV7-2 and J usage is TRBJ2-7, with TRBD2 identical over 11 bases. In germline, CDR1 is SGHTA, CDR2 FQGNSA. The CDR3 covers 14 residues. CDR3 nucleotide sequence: TGTGCCAGCAGTCTACTAGCGGGAGCCTACGAGCAGCACTTC. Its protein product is CASSLLAGAYEQHF.

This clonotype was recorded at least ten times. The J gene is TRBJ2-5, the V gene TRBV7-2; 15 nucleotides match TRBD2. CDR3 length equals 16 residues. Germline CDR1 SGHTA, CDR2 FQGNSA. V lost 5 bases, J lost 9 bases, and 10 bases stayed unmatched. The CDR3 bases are TGTGCCAGCAGCCCTAGGACTAGCGGGGGGGCCGTACCCCAGTACTTC. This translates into CASSPRTSGGAVPQYF.

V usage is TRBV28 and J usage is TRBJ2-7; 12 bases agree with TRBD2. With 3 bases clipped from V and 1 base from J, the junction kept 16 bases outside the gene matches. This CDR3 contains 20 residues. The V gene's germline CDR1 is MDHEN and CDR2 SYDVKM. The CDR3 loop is CASSFRGGLAGLKLSYEQYF. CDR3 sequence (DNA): TGTGCCAGCAGTTTTAGGGGAGGACTAGCGGGACTTAAACTTTCCTACGAGCAGTACTTC.

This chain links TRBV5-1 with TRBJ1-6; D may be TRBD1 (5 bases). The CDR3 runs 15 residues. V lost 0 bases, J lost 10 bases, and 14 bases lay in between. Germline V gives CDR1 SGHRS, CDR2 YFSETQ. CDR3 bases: TGCGCCAGCAGCTTGGATGGCAGGGTGGGATCACCCCTCCACTTT. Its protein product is CASSLDGRVGSPLHF.

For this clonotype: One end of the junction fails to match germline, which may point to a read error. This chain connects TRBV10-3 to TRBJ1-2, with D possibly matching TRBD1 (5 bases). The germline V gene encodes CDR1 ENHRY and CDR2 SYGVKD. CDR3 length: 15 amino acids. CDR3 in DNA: TGTGCCATCACTGAGAGAACCGGGGCAGGCTCGGGCTACACCTTC. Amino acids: CAITERTGAGSGYTF.

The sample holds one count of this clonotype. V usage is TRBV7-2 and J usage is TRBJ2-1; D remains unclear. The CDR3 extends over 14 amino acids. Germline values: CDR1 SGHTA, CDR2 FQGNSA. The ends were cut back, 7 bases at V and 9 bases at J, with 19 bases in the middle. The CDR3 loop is CASNISYFPGEQFF. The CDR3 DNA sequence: TGTGCCAGCAACATTAGCTATTTCCCCGGTGAGCAGTTCTTC.

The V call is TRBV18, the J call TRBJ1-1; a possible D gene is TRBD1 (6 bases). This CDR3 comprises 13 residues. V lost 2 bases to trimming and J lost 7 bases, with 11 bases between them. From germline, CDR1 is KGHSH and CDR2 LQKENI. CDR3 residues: CASSPGGKSEAFF. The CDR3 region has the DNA TGTGCCAGCTCACCAGGGGGCAAAAGTGAAGCTTTCTTT. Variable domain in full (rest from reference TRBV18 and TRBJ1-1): NAGVMQNPRHLVRRRGQEARLRCSPMKGHSHVYWYRQLPEEGLKFMVYLQKENIIDESGMPKERFSAEFPKEGPSILRIQQVVRGDSAAYFCASSPGGKSEAFFGQGTRLTVV.

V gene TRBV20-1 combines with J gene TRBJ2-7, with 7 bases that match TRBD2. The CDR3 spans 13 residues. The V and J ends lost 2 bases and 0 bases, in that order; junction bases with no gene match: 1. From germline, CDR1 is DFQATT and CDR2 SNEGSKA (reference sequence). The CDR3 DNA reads TGCAGTGCTAGAAAGCGGGACTCCTACGAGCAGTACTTC. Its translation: CSARKRDSYEQYF.

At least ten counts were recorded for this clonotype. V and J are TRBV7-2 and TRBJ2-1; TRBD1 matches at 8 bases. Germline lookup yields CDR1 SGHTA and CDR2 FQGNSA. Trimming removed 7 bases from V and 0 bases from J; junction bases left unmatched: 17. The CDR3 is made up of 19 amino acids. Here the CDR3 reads CASTSRRDRRLLSYNEQFF. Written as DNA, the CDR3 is TGTGCCAGCACCTCCCGCCGGGACAGGCGACTCCTCTCCTACAATGAGCAGTTCTTC.

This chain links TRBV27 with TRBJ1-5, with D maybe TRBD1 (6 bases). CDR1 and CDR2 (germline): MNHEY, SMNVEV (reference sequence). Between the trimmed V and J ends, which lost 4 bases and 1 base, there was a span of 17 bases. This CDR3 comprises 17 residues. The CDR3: CASSSRGRLDSNQPQHF. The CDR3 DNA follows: TGTGCCAGCAGTTCCAGGGGACGATTGGACAGCAATCAGCCCCAGCATTTT.

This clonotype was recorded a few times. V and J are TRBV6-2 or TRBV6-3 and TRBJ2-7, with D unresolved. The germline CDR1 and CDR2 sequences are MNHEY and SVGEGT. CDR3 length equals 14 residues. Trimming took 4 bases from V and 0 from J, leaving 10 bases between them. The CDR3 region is CASSFFVTSYEQYF. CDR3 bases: TGTGCCAGCAGTTTCTTCGTAACCTCCTACGAGCAGTACTTC.

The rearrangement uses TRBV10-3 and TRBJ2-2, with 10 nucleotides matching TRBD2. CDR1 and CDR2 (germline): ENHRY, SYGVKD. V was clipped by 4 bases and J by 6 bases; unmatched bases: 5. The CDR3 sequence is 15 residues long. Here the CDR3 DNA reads TGTGCCATCAGTGCCCAGCGGGAGGGAGCCGGGGAGCTGTTTTTT. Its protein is CAISAQREGAGELFF.

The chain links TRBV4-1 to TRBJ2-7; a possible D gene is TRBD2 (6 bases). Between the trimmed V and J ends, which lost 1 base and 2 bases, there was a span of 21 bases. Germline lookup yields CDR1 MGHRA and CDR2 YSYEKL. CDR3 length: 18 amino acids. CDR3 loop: CASSQVGGLLGSPYEQYF. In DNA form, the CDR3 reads TGCGCCAGCAGCCAAGTGGGGGGACTGCTTGGGAGCCCCTACGAGCAGTACTTC.

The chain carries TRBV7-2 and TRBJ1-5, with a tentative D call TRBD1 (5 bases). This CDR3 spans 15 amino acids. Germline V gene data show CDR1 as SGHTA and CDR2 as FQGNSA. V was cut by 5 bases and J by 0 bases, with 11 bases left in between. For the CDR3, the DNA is TGTGCCAGCAGCCGGACACGGTATAGCAATCAGCCCCAGCATTTT. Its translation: CASSRTRYSNQPQHF.

The CDR3 is CASGSASGTADTQYF. For the CDR3, the DNA is TGTGCTAGTGGTTCTGCTAGCGGGACGGCAGATACGCAGTATTTT. J is TRBJ2-3 and V is TRBV12-5; 9 nucleotides align to TRBD2. The CDR3 has 15 amino acids. The V gene's germline CDR1 is LGHNT and CDR2 FRNRAP. J gave up 4 bases and V 4 bases, and 6 bases lay outside the gene matches. Full variable domain (rest looked up from reference TRBV12-5 and TRBJ2-3): DARVTQTPRHKVTEMGQEVTMRCQPILGHNTVFWYRQTMMQGLELLAYFRNRAPLDDSGMPKDRFSAEMPDATLATLKIQPSEPRDSAVYFCASGSASGTADTQYFGPGTRLTVL.

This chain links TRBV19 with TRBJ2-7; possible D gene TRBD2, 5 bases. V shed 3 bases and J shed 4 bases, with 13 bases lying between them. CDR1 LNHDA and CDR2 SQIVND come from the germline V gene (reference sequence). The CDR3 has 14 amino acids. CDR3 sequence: CASSMAGTRYEQYF. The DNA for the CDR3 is TGTGCCAGTAGTATGGCGGGCACTAGATACGAGCAGTACTTC.

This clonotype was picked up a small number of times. The CDR3 region is CASSFIGLLSYEQYF. The CDR3 coding sequence is TGTGCCAGCAGCTTTATCGGTTTGTTGTCCTACGAGCAGTACTTC. The genes are TRBV7-2 and TRBJ2-7; D call uncertain. The CDR3 runs to 15 residues. Germline V gene lookup returns CDR1 SGHTA and CDR2 FQGNSA. With 3 bases removed from V and 1 base from J, the gap between germline ends came to 13 bases.